Given below is one T cell receptor (beta chain) in context. Those enrolled, adults aged roughly 18 to 100 years, came from around 25 US areas. Clinical history as reported by participants underpinned cohort assignment. The source of the sample is a study of blood T cell repertoires in COVID-19. On the study more broadly: Whether acute or convalescent, the COVID-19 samples came from the United States, Italy and Spain.

The V gene's germline CDR1 is LNHDA and CDR2 SQIVND (reference sequence). The CDR3 spans 15 residues. The V segment lost 3 bases and the J segment 6 bases; nucleotides outside the gene matches: 8. As processed by the authors: Estimation of nucleated cell counts relied on the amplification of reference gene primers. Sequenced by immunoSEQ multiplex PCR; TCRdb stores in-frame clones only, minus some. D and trimming were read from the DNA, whereas the V and J calls and clone size are those reported in that table. This table has around 230,000 clones, around nine tenths appearing once. This receptor was obtained from a woman aged 25-40 years with acute COVID-19. The sequenced sample consisted of PBMCs or T cells enriched from blood (not recorded which). V gene TRBV19 combines with J gene TRBJ2-1, with 7 nucleotides matching TRBD1. CDR3 coding DNA: TGTGCCAGTAGTATTGACAGGGCTCGGGGCAATGAGCAGTTCTTC. This encodes CASSIDRARGNEQFF.